A selection of T cell receptor beta chains follows, all from one sample in a study of T-cell memory formation after mild COVID-19. TCRdb re-derived calls from the 5' RACE reads in MiXCR, one entry per CDR3 protein. The sample records around 470,000 distinct CDR3 sequences, 20% being singletons. The source material was PBMCs or a T cell subset sorted from them (not recorded which). The receptor set was obtained from an adult woman who had mild COVID-19 (a few samples of this study predate the infection). Cell type and time point are not known. The CDR3 runs from the conserved cysteine through the conserved F or W. A D gene is named only where the DNA matches it firmly. Size tells how often a clone was seen (once, few, many) or the class of an expanded clone, and some rows leave it out.

cdr3_nt | cdr3_aa | v_call | clone_size | d_call | j_call
TGTGCCAGCAGCTTAGAATCGGGGGGCCGAGCAAAACTGTTTTTT | CASSLESGGRAKLFF | TRBV11-2 | NA | NA | TRBJ1-4
TGTGCCAGCAGCTTAGGGCGTCACGAAGCTTTCTTT | CASSLGRHEAFF | TRBV7-2 | NA | NA | TRBJ1-1
TGTGCCTGGAGTAATGTCTTCTACGAGCAGTACTTC | CAWSNVFYEQYF | TRBV30 | NA | NA | TRBJ2-7
TGCAGCGTTGAAGAAGTAGGGGGGCCCACAGATACGCAGTATTTT | CSVEEVGGPTDTQYF | TRBV29-1 | few | NA | TRBJ2-3
TGCGCCAGCAGCTTGTCCTCCTCGGTACAGGTTTTTAATGAAAAACTGTTTTTT | CASSLSSSVQVFNEKLFF | TRBV5-1 | NA | NA | TRBJ1-4
TGTGCCAGCAGCCAAGATTTACAGGGAGGGGGAGAAAAACTGTTTTTT | CASSQDLQGGGEKLFF | TRBV4-2 | many | NA | TRBJ1-4
TGCGCCAGCAGCTTGCTGGACAGGGCGTCAGGGACCCAGTACTTC | CASSLLDRASGTQYF | TRBV5-1 | NA | TRBD1 | TRBJ2-5
TGCGCCAGCGCAGACGTTGGGGGTAGAGAAAAACTGTTTTTT | CASADVGGREKLFF | TRBV5-1 | NA | NA | TRBJ1-4
TGTGCCAGCTCTAATGGCTATAGCTACTATGGCTACACCTTC | CASSNGYSYYGYTF | TRBV6-6 | few | NA | TRBJ1-2
TGCGCCAGCAGCTTGGAGGCGGCCTACGAGCAGTACTTC | CASSLEAAYEQYF | TRBV5-1 | few | NA | TRBJ2-7
TGTGCCAGCAGTGACCCCAAGGGTGGACTAGCCAAAAACATTCAGTACTTC | CASSDPKGGLAKNIQYF | TRBV25-1 | many | NA | TRBJ2-4
TGCAGCGTTGAAGATAGCAGGGGATTAATCTATGGCTACACCTTC | CSVEDSRGLIYGYTF | TRBV29-1 | few | NA | TRBJ1-2
TGTGCCAGCAGGTTTATCGGACTCTGTACCTTCTTC | CASRFIGLCTFF | TRBV7-7 | NA | NA | TRBJ2-1
TGTGCCACCAGCCACCACAGGACAGGGGAGGAAAAACTGTTTTTT | CATSHHRTGEEKLFF | TRBV15 | NA | TRBD1 | TRBJ1-4
TGTGCCAGCAGTTCGTCGGCGAGCCAAGAGACCCAGTACTTC | CASSSSASQETQYF | TRBV6-5 | few | NA | TRBJ2-5
TGCGCCAGCAGCAAAAGGGACTCCACTAGCACAGATACGCAGTATTTT | CASSKRDSTSTDTQYF | TRBV4-3 | few | NA | TRBJ2-3
TGCGCCAGCAGCCAAGATAGGGGGACAGGGAACTCGAGGACGCAGTATTTT | CASSQDRGTGNSRTQYF | TRBV4-1 | NA | TRBD1 | TRBJ2-3
TGTGCCAGCAGCTTCTCGACGGAGAACTATGGCTACACCTTC | CASSFSTENYGYTF | TRBV7-9 | NA | NA | TRBJ1-2
TGTGCCAGCAGCCCTCAGGGGGGGGCCTACGAGCAGTACTTC | CASSPQGGAYEQYF | TRBV5-6 | NA | NA | TRBJ2-7
TGTGCCAGCCTAAGACAGGTAAAAATCTCTGGGGCCAACGTCCTGACTTTC | CASLRQVKISGANVLTF | TRBV12-3/TRBV12-4 | NA | NA | TRBJ2-6
TGTGCCAGCAGCGCTAGGGTCACCGGGGAGCTGTTTTTT | CASSARVTGELFF | TRBV7-9 | few | NA | TRBJ2-2
TGTGCCAGCAGCGCGGGCGGGGGGCGAGACTATGGCTACACCTTC | CASSAGGGRDYGYTF | TRBV9 | NA | NA | TRBJ1-2
TGTGCCAGCAGCTTAAGAAATAGCGGGAGCTCCTACGAGCAGTACTTC | CASSLRNSGSSYEQYF | TRBV7-9 | many | TRBD2 | TRBJ2-7
TGTGCCAGCAGTGAAGCGCTTCCGACATCCGCCTCTAACACTGAAGCTTTCTTT | CASSEALPTSASNTEAFF | TRBV2 | many | NA | TRBJ1-1
TGTGCCAGCACTGGGGAGAATCCCCGGAATGAGCAGTTCTTC | CASTGENPRNEQFF | TRBV5-5 | NA | NA | TRBJ2-1
TGCAGTGCTAGAGAGGAGGGGGCGCGCTTAGAGCAGTACTTC | CSAREEGARLEQYF | TRBV20-1 | NA | NA | TRBJ2-7
TGTGCCAGCAGGGAACAGGCTAACTATGGCTACACCTTC | CASREQANYGYTF | TRBV2 | NA | NA | TRBJ1-2
TGTGCCAGCACCAGACAGAATTCACCCCTCCACTTT | CASTRQNSPLHF | TRBV11-2 | few | NA | TRBJ1-6
TGTGCCAGCTCACCGGGGACTAGTTTTCATGAGCAGTTCTTC | CASSPGTSFHEQFF | TRBV18 | NA | TRBD2 | TRBJ2-1
TGTGCCAGCAGCTTAGGAATTAGGCAGGAAGCTTTCTTT | CASSLGIRQEAFF | TRBV7-2 | NA | NA | TRBJ1-1
TGTGCCATCAGTGACCCGTTGGTAGCGGGAGTGAATGAGCAGTTCTTC | CAISDPLVAGVNEQFF | TRBV10-3 | NA | TRBD2 | TRBJ2-1
TGTGCCAGCAGCCCAGTACAGGGACTAGTCACAGATACGCAGTATTTT | CASSPVQGLVTDTQYF | TRBV7-2 | few | TRBD2 | TRBJ2-3
TGTGCCAGCAGTTTAAGGGACAGCGATACAAATGAGCAGTTCTTC | CASSLRDSDTNEQFF | TRBV27 | NA | TRBD1 | TRBJ2-1
TGTGCCACCAGCAGAGATAGGGGACAGGGGAAAATAGGCGATGGCTACACCTTC | CATSRDRGQGKIGDGYTF | TRBV15 | NA | TRBD1 | TRBJ1-2
TGTGCCAGCAGCCAACTTCGGGACGGCACTGAAGCTTTCTTT | CASSQLRDGTEAFF | TRBV3-1 | few | NA | TRBJ1-1
TGTGCCAGCAGCTTAGGGGCGAGGGATAAGGTCTTC | CASSLGARDKVF | TRBV7-6 | few | NA | TRBJ2-1
TGTGCCAGCTCACCGAATGGCCGGGGAGGCTACACCTTC | CASSPNGRGGYTF | TRBV18 | few | NA | TRBJ1-2
TGCAGCGTTCTCGGGGTAGCGGGGTACCAAGAGACCCAGTACTTC | CSVLGVAGYQETQYF | TRBV29-1 | few | TRBD2 | TRBJ2-5
TGTGCCAGCAGTGAAGGGTTAGCGGGACCCAATGAGCAGTTCTTC | CASSEGLAGPNEQFF | TRBV6-4 | NA | TRBD2 | TRBJ2-1
TGTGCCAGTAGTAATGCGGGTTCGGACTATGGCTACACCTTC | CASSNAGSDYGYTF | TRBV19 | NA | NA | TRBJ1-2
TGCAGTGCTAGAGAAGGGCAGGGTTACACCGGGGAGCTGTTTTTT | CSAREGQGYTGELFF | TRBV20-1 | few | NA | TRBJ2-2
TGCGCCAGCAGCTTGGAAGGGGTGGGCTACGAGCAGTACTTC | CASSLEGVGYEQYF | TRBV5-1 | few | NA | TRBJ2-7
TGTGCCAGCAGCCGAACACCTGGCTCCTACGAGCAGTACTTC | CASSRTPGSYEQYF | TRBV12-3/TRBV12-4 | few | NA | TRBJ2-7
TGTGCCAGCAGCAGATCTCAGAACACTGAAGCTTTCTTT | CASSRSQNTEAFF | TRBV7-8 | many | NA | TRBJ1-1
TGTGCCAGCAGCTTACAGTCGAACACTGAAGCTTTCTTT | CASSLQSNTEAFF | TRBV7-8 | few | NA | TRBJ1-1
TGTGCCAGCAGCTTCGGAATGATAATGGGGGGCGCCTACGAGCAGTACTTC | CASSFGMIMGGAYEQYF | TRBV7-9 | NA | NA | TRBJ2-7
TGTGCCACAGGGATCTCCACTTATACGCAGTATTTT | CATGISTYTQYF | TRBV10-3 | NA | NA | TRBJ2-3
TGTGCCAGCAGCGTAGGAACTAGCGGGGGGGTCTGGAACACCGGGGAGCTGTTTTTT | CASSVGTSGGVWNTGELFF | TRBV9 | few | TRBD2 | TRBJ2-2
TGTGCCAGCAGCCCACACCAGTCAGGGTTGGGAGGCTACACCTTC | CASSPHQSGLGGYTF | TRBV14 | once | NA | TRBJ1-2
TGTGCCATCAGGGGTAGCGGGGGCCCAGATACGCAGTATTTT | CAIRGSGGPDTQYF | TRBV10-3 | many | TRBD2 | TRBJ2-3
TGTGCCAGTTCCAGAGGAGGGCGGTGGAGCTCCTACGAGCAGTACTTC | CASSRGGRWSSYEQYF | TRBV19 | NA | NA | TRBJ2-7
TGTGCCACCAGTGACCCACGGCTAGCGGCGGGCCTCTACGAGCAGTACTTC | CATSDPRLAAGLYEQYF | TRBV24-1 | NA | TRBD2 | TRBJ2-7
TGCAGTGCTAGAGAGGGTTTCACGGCCGACACAGATACGCAGTATTTT | CSAREGFTADTDTQYF | TRBV20-1 | many | NA | TRBJ2-3
TGTGCCAGCAGTAGTAATGGGCAGGGGGCGAAAACTGAAGCTTTCTTT | CASSSNGQGAKTEAFF | TRBV25-1 | few | TRBD1 | TRBJ1-1
TGTGCCAGCAGTTTGGGGACCTGGGAGGATGAGCAGTTCTTC | CASSLGTWEDEQFF | TRBV12-3/TRBV12-4 | NA | NA | TRBJ2-1